This T cell receptor (beta chain) was recorded in a study of blood T cell repertoires in COVID-19. Measured with immunoSEQ multiplex PCR; TCRdb has only the in-frame clones, and not every one. The table shows 150,000 or so clones, with 70% to 85% occurring only once. J was trimmed by 5 bases and V by 0 bases; bases with no gene match: 7. Per the germline V gene, CDR1 is LGHDT and CDR2 is YNNKEL (reference sequence). The CDR3 is made up of 16 amino acids. This clonotype was obtained from a man in his fifties or sixties who had recovered from COVID-19. The J gene is TRBJ2-5, the V gene TRBV3-1 (or the pseudogene TRBV3-2); TRBD1 matches 9 bases. The sample comprised PBMCs or T cells enriched from blood (not recorded which). CDR3 protein: CASSQDRYRGLETQYF. In DNA, the CDR3 is TGTGCCAGCAGCCAAGACCGATACAGGGGGCTTGAGACCCAGTACTTC.